There are a few counts of the clone carrying this T cell receptor (beta chain). In TCRdb, the 5' RACE reads were re-called with MiXCR into one record per CDR3 protein. The data contain hundreds of thousands of distinct CDR3 sequences, approximately 6% of them singletons. CDR1 and CDR2 from the germline V gene are SEHNR and FQNEAQ (reference sequence). V lost 6 bases to trimming and J lost 10 bases; unmatched junction nucleotides: 4. The CDR3 length is 12 residues. The record originates from a study of T cells after yellow fever vaccination. This sequence joins TRBV7-9 and TRBJ2-3, with 10 bases fitting TRBD2. The TCR comes from a man aged 25 to 40 who received the YFV17D yellow fever vaccine. Specimen: PBMCs, collected 5 days after the yellow fever booster vaccination. This chain's CDR3 is CASSPSGSSQYF. In DNA form, the CDR3 reads TGTGCCAGCAGTCCTAGCGGGAGTTCGCAGTATTTT.